These T cell receptor beta chains were read from a single sample in a study of identical twins. MiXCR, run by TCRdb on the 5' RACE reads, gives a single entry per CDR3 protein. The data contain some 500,000 distinct CDR3 sequences, 12% to 15% of them singletons. This sample was shared with a second study, whose subject was yellow fever vaccine responses in identical twins.

The sample consisted of CD4+ T cells sorted from blood. These receptor sequences come from a woman aged 18 to 35 in good health. Both conserved end residues are part of each CDR3. The D gene is left open where the match is weak. Size is stated for part of the rows, as once, few or many counts, or as a class when the clone is expanded.

V gene: TRBV7-2
J gene: TRBJ2-7
D gene: TRBD2
clone size: few
CDR3 DNA: TGTGCCAGCAGCTCTCCTAGCGGGAGAACCTACGAGCAGTACTTC
CDR3 protein: CASSSPSGRTYEQYF

V gene: TRBV7-9
J gene: TRBJ2-7
D gene: NA
clone size: NA
CDR3 DNA: TGTGCCAGCAGCCATGAACCGGACTACGAGCAGTACTTC
CDR3 protein: CASSHEPDYEQYF

V gene: TRBV6-1
J gene: TRBJ2-7
D gene: TRBD1
clone size: few
CDR3 DNA: TGTGCCAGCACACGACAGGGGGAGTCCTACGAGCAGTACTTC
CDR3 protein: CASTRQGESYEQYF

V gene: TRBV5-1
J gene: TRBJ2-2
D gene: NA
clone size: NA
CDR3 DNA: TGCGCCAGCACCGGCTTGAGGCTTACCTCGGACACCGGGGAGCTGTTTTTT
CDR3 protein: CASTGLRLTSDTGELFF

V gene: TRBV6-2/TRBV6-3
J gene: TRBJ2-3
D gene: NA
clone size: few
CDR3 DNA: TGTGCCAGCAGTCCAGGGCCCGCGCGATTCACAGATACGCAGTATTTT
CDR3 protein: CASSPGPARFTDTQYF

V gene: TRBV3-1
J gene: TRBJ2-1
D gene: NA
clone size: NA
CDR3 DNA: TGTGCCAGCAGCCAAGTGGCAGGTTACAATGAGCAGTTCTTC
CDR3 protein: CASSQVAGYNEQFF

V gene: TRBV29-1
J gene: TRBJ2-5
D gene: NA
clone size: few
CDR3 DNA: TGCAGCGTTGACAGGGTGCGGGGAGAGACCCAGTACTTC
CDR3 protein: CSVDRVRGETQYF

V gene: TRBV10-3
J gene: TRBJ2-3
D gene: NA
clone size: few
CDR3 DNA: TGTGCCATCAGTGAGTCGGGCTACACAGATACGCAGTATTTT
CDR3 protein: CAISESGYTDTQYF

V gene: TRBV5-1
J gene: TRBJ2-1
D gene: NA
clone size: few
CDR3 DNA: TGCGCCAGCAGCCCCGGTGAAATGCCAGGACAGTTCTTC
CDR3 protein: CASSPGEMPGQFF

V gene: TRBV29-1
J gene: TRBJ2-2
D gene: TRBD2
clone size: few
CDR3 DNA: TGCAGCGTCCCCGGGACTAGCGGAGAGGGCACCGGGGAGCTGTTTTTT
CDR3 protein: CSVPGTSGEGTGELFF

V gene: TRBV29-1
J gene: TRBJ2-3
D gene: NA
clone size: NA
CDR3 DNA: TGCAGCGTTGCCCGACTCGATACGCAGTATTTT
CDR3 protein: CSVARLDTQYF